Below, 13 T cell receptor beta chains from the same sample are listed, as sequenced in a study of T cell responses to AZD1222 COVID-19 vaccine. Profiled with immunoSEQ multiplex PCR; TCRdb holds only in-frame clones, not every one. In the table there are about 120,000 clones, more than 80% of which are singletons. The sample was peripheral blood, taken 28 days after the second dose of the MenACWY control vaccine. The receptors were gathered from an adult who received the MenACWY meningococcal vaccine as a control.

The V and J genes are TRBV29-1 and TRBJ2-5; D call uncertain. The CDR3 has 15 residues. Germline V gene sequence: CDR1 SQVTM, CDR2 ANQGSEA. The ends were cut back, 0 bases at V and 3 bases at J, with 14 bases in the middle. DNA of the CDR3: TGCAGCGTTGAAGATAGGACGAGGTGGGAAGAGACCCAGTACTTC. As protein: CSVEDRTRWEETQYF.

This clone has only a few counts. The chain uses TRBV7-9 and TRBJ2-7; D not resolved. The V and J ends lost 5 bases and 7 bases respectively, with 12 bases between them. The CDR3 is made up of 12 amino acids. CDR1 and CDR2 (germline): SEHNR, FQNEAQ (reference sequence). CDR3 protein: CASSLVRREQYF. The DNA of the CDR3 is TGTGCCAGCAGCCTAGTCCGGCGGGAGCAGTACTTC.

The chain combines TRBV6-4 with TRBJ2-1; D is uncertain. The CDR3 has 15 amino acids. The germline V gene encodes CDR1 MRHNA and CDR2 SNTAGT. Trimming removed 0 bases from V and 0 bases from J, with 6 bases in between. The CDR3 bases are TGTGCCAGCAGTGACTCCCCGGGCTCCTACAATGAGCAGTTCTTC. Translation: CASSDSPGSYNEQFF.

The V and J genes are TRBV4-3 and TRBJ1-6, with a weak D call TRBD1 (6 bases). The CDR3 spans 14 residues. V lost 0 bases and J 9 bases, leaving 9 bases between the germline ends. Germline V CDR1 and CDR2: LGHNA, YSLEER. This CDR3 reads CASSQEGGGSPLHF. CDR3 sequence (DNA): TGCGCCAGCAGCCAAGAAGGGGGAGGTTCACCCCTCCACTTT.

This clone showed up just once. V usage is TRBV2 and J usage is TRBJ2-1, with 14 positions matching TRBD2. The V and J ends lost 5 bases and 6 bases, in that order; junction bases with no gene match: 9. Germline loops: CDR1 SNHLY, CDR2 FYNNEI. The CDR3 has 17 amino acids. CDR3 sequence reads: CASSRYFGTSGGNEQFF. The CDR3 coding sequence is TGTGCCAGCAGTCGTTACTTCGGGACTAGCGGGGGCAATGAGCAGTTCTTC.

This chain joins TRBV28 and TRBJ1-5, with D perhaps matching TRBD1 (5 bases). The V gene lost 5 bases and the J gene lost 5 bases, with 19 bases spanning the gap. There are 16 residues in the CDR3. Germline assignment: CDR1 MDHEN and CDR2 SYDVKM. In DNA, the CDR3 is TGTGCCAGCAGTCCCCGGGGCCAAGGGGAATATCAGCCCCAGCATTTT. This translates into CASSPRGQGEYQPQHF.

V and J are TRBV2 and TRBJ1-1; possibly TRBD1 for D (5 bases). The CDR3 sequence is 14 residues long. The germline gives CDR1 SNHLY, CDR2 FYNNEI. V shed 3 bases and J shed 3 bases, with 11 bases lying between them. The CDR3 DNA sequence: TGTGCCAGCAGTGACCAGGGTCTGGACACTGAAGCTTTCTTT. As protein: CASSDQGLDTEAFF.

The chain recombines TRBV29-1 with TRBJ1-5, with D tentatively TRBD1 (5 bases). The V end lost 3 bases, the J end lost 4 bases, and 7 bases lay between the germline ends. This CDR3 is 12 amino acids long. Germline CDR1 is SQVTM and CDR2 is ANQGSEA. Here the CDR3 reads CSVEGLNQPQHF. The CDR3 nucleotides are TGCAGCGTTGAGGGGCTTAATCAGCCCCAGCATTTT. The full variable domain, with the rest looked up from reference TRBV29-1 and TRBJ1-5, is SAVISQKPSRDICQRGTSLTIQCQVDSQVTMMFWYRQQPGQSLTLIATANQGSEATYESGFVIDKFPISRPNLTFSTLTVSNMSPEDSSIYLCSVEGLNQPQHFGDGTRLSIL.

The V and J genes are TRBV3-1 (or the pseudogene TRBV3-2) and TRBJ2-3; no definite D call. The germline V gene encodes CDR1 LGHDT and CDR2 YNNKEL (reference sequence). Deletions cut 1 base from V and 4 bases from J, with 3 bases between. The length of the CDR3 is 12 residues. The CDR3 DNA is TGTGCCAGCAGCCAAGGAGCAGATACGCAGTATTTT. It specifies CASSQGADTQYF.

The CDR3 DNA sequence: TGTGCCACACGCGGGCACCAGAACACTGAAGCTTTCTTT. This codes for CATRGHQNTEAFF. The genes are TRBV6-5 and TRBJ1-1; D is ambiguous. CDR1 is MNHEY and CDR2 is SVGAGI in the germline V gene. V was shortened by 10 bases and J by 1 base, with 13 bases between the two germline ends. The CDR3 totals 13 residues.

The CDR3 region is CASSRLYEQFF. In nucleotides, the CDR3 is TGTGCCAGCAGCAGACTCTATGAGCAGTTCTTC. The chain employs TRBV12-3 or TRBV12-4 and TRBJ2-1; no definite D call. V lost 6 bases to trimming and J lost 8 bases, with 8 bases between them. This CDR3 has 11 amino acids.

This chain links TRBV3-1 (or the pseudogene TRBV3-2) with TRBJ2-5, with D tentatively TRBD2 (5 bases). The CDR3 loop spans 14 amino acids. Trimming shortened V by 4 bases and J by 5 bases, and 14 bases separated the two germline ends. CDR1 is LGHDT, CDR2 YNNKEL, per germline (reference sequence). The CDR3 region has the DNA TGTGCCAGCAGCCGAGGACTGTTGCAGGAGACCCAGTACTTC. Translation: CASSRGLLQETQYF.

J is TRBJ2-3 and V is TRBV3-1 (or the pseudogene TRBV3-2); D perhaps matches TRBD1 (5 bases). With 5 bases removed from V and 1 base from J, the gap between germline ends came to 10 bases. This CDR3 spans 14 amino acids. Germline CDR1 and CDR2: LGHDT and YNNKEL (reference sequence). The CDR3 nucleotides read TGTGCCAGCAGCGGGGCTTTCGGCACAGATACGCAGTATTTT. Residues: CASSGAFGTDTQYF.